The next 2 T cell receptor beta chains were all read from a single sample in a study of T cells after yellow fever vaccination. TCRdb called the 5' RACE reads again in MiXCR, with one record for every CDR3 protein. The data contain about 210,000 distinct CDR3 sequences, 3% to 3.5% of them singletons. Sequencing used CD4+ T cells sorted from PBMCs, obtained 10 days after the yellow fever booster vaccination. The receptors shown here come from a man younger than 35 who received the YFV17D yellow fever vaccine.

This clonotype has at least ten counts. The genes are TRBV12-3 or TRBV12-4 and TRBJ1-1; 10 nucleotides align to TRBD1. The CDR3 has 15 residues. After removal of 5 bases from V and 2 bases from J, the junction contained 5 bases not matched to a gene. CDR3 sequence (DNA): TGTGCCAGCAGTAGGAGGACAGGGGGAAACACTGAAGCTTTCTTT. The encoded protein is CASSRRTGGNTEAFF.

This clonotype appeared many times. The chain carries TRBV20-1 and TRBJ2-1; perhaps TRBD1 as D (5 bases). Trimming cost V 4 bases and J 5 bases, with 6 bases left between them. The V gene's germline CDR1 is DFQATT and CDR2 SNEGSKA (reference sequence). This CDR3 comprises 11 residues. CDR3 DNA sequence: TGCAGTGCTAAGGGGAACAATGAGCAGTTCTTC. Protein: CSAKGNNEQFF.